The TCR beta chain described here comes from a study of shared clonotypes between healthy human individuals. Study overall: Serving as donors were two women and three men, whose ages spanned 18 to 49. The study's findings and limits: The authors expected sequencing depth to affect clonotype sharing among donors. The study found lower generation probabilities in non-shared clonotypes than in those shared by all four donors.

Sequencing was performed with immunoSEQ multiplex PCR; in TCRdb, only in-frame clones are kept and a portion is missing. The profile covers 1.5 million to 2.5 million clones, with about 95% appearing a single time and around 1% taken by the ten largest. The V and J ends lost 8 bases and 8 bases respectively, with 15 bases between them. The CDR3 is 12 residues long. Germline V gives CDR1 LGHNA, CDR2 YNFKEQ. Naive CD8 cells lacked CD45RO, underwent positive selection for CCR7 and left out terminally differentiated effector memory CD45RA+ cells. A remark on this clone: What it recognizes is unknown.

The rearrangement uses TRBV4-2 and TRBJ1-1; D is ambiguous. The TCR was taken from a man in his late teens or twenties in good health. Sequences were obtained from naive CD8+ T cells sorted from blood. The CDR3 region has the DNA TGTGCCAGCTCTCTCGGAGGGTTGGAAGCTTTCTTT. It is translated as CASSLGGLEAFF.